Listed here is a single TCR beta chain. The antigen is undetermined. This sample was taken from a study of cytomegalovirus exposure and HLA in healthy donors. Sequencing was performed with immunoSEQ multiplex PCR; in TCRdb, only in-frame clones are kept and a portion is missing. The sample contains approximately 150,000 clones, roughly 86% of which appear only once. Study results and caveats: It was confirmed in vitro that a few of the CMV-associated chains were specific for CMV antigens.

Germline V gene data show CDR1 as MNHEY and CDR2 as SVGAGI. The CDR3 spans 15 residues. The V and J ends lost 5 bases and 6 bases, in that order; junction bases with no gene match: 12. Sequences were obtained from PBMCs. The genes are TRBV6-5 and TRBJ1-2, with TRBD1 identical over 7 bases. The TCR comes from a man between 18 and 35 years old in good health and CMV-seropositive. The CDR3 reads CASSDWTGSVNGYTF. CDR3 DNA: TGTGCCAGCAGTGACTGGACAGGTTCAGTGAATGGCTACACCTTC.